This note documents a single TCR beta chain sequence. The CDR3 length is 14 residues. CDR1 and CDR2 (germline): SGHNT, YYREEE (reference sequence). Losses at the gene ends were 2 bases for V and 4 bases for J; bases not matched to a gene: 2. The record originates from a study of blood T cell repertoires in COVID-19. On the study more broadly: Both acute and convalescent COVID-19 samples were obtained from the United States, Italy and Spain. T cells, B-cell-depleted T cells, or PBMCs supplied cDNA or gDNA.

Authors' methods: Nucleated cell number was recorded as an estimate derived from reference gene primer amplification. The repertoire was sequenced with immunoSEQ multiplex PCR; TCRdb's copy has only in-frame clones and lacks some. From that table come the V and J calls and clone size; the DNA was used to work out D and trimming. The sample contains about 180,000 clones, roughly 84% of which appear only once. This TCR was sampled from a woman aged 55-69 years with acute or convalescent COVID-19. The material sequenced was peripheral blood. The V and J genes are TRBV5-4 and TRBJ2-5; 10 nucleotides match TRBD2. The CDR3 DNA sequence: TGTGCCAGCAGCTTTAGCGGGGGGCGAGAGACCCAGTACTTC. Protein sequence: CASSFSGGRETQYF.